The 13 T cell receptor beta chains presented below share a single source sample, sequenced in a study of blood T cell repertoires in COVID-19. The table came from immunoSEQ multiplex PCR; TCRdb's copy has only in-frame clones and leaves some out. Found here are about 200,000 clones, around 86% of them singletons; the top ten hold about 4.1%. Sequences were obtained from peripheral blood. These receptors were collected from a man aged 50-60 years with acute or convalescent COVID-19.

J is TRBJ1-3 and V is TRBV7-9; D uncertain. Germline V gene lookup returns CDR1 SEHNR and CDR2 FQNEAQ (reference sequence). The CDR3 is 13 amino acids. The ends were cut back, 4 bases at V and 4 bases at J, with 8 bases in the middle. CDR3 loop: CASSSPAGNTIYF. The CDR3, as DNA: TGTGCCAGCAGCTCCCCCGCGGGAAACACCATATATTTT. Filled out from reference TRBV7-9 and TRBJ1-3, the complete variable domain reads DTGVSQNPRHKITKRGQNVTFRCDPISEHNRLYWYRQTLGQGPEFLTYFQNEAQLEKSRLLSDRFSAERPKGSFSTLEIQRTEQGDSAMYLCASSSPAGNTIYFGEGSWLTVV.

The chain joins TRBV5-1 to TRBJ2-3; D perhaps matches TRBD2 (7 bases). The CDR3 contains 15 residues. The V end lost 4 bases, the J end lost 6 bases, and 18 bases lay between the germline ends. Germline lookup yields CDR1 SGHRS and CDR2 YFSETQ. CDR3 nucleotides: TGCGCCAGCAGCCTCCAGGACAGCGGGAAGGATACGCAGTATTTT. Its protein is CASSLQDSGKDTQYF.

CDR3 nucleotide sequence: TGTGCCAGCAGTCCCCGACTAAACTACGAGCAGTACTTC. This sequence encodes CASSPRLNYEQYF. The V and J genes are TRBV27 and TRBJ2-7, with D tentatively TRBD2 (5 bases). The CDR3 extends over 13 amino acids. V lost 5 bases and J lost 3, with 11 bases in between. Germline loops: CDR1 MNHEY, CDR2 SMNVEV (reference sequence).

This clone was observed a single time. Other DNA sequences from this sample encode an identical CDR3 as well. The rearrangement joins TRBV10-1 to TRBJ2-1; TRBD1 matches at 10 bases. The CDR3 loop spans 16 amino acids. With 0 bases clipped from V and 2 bases from J, the junction kept 1 base outside the gene matches. Germline V gene data show CDR1 as WNHNN and CDR2 as SYGVQD (reference sequence). The CDR3 reads CASSESGQGAYNEQFF. In DNA, the CDR3 is TGCGCCAGCAGTGAGTCAGGACAGGGGGCCTACAATGAGCAGTTCTTC.

J is TRBJ2-7 and V is TRBV9; D perhaps matches TRBD1 (5 bases). The germline V and J ends were trimmed by 4 bases and 3 bases, with 17 bases remaining between them. The CDR3 consists of 15 residues. CDR1 and CDR2 from the germline V gene are SGDLS and YYNGEE. The DNA for the CDR3 is TGTGCCAGCAGCCCAAAGATAGGGGAAATCTACGAGCAGTACTTC. Translated: CASSPKIGEIYEQYF.

The gene calls are TRBV27 and TRBJ1-5; 7 positions agree with TRBD1. J gave up 7 bases and V 0 bases, and 15 bases lay outside the gene matches. The germline V gene encodes CDR1 MNHEY and CDR2 SMNVEV (reference sequence). This CDR3 region has 18 residues. CDR3 residues: CASSLSNPRLGGGQPQHF. In DNA form, the CDR3 reads TGTGCCAGCAGTTTATCGAACCCTAGATTAGGGGGCGGACAGCCCCAGCATTTT.

The chain employs TRBV6-4 and TRBJ1-2; TRBD1 matches at 7 bases. V lost 6 bases and J lost 3; bases outside the gene matches: 7. The CDR3 is 14 amino acids. Germline CDR1 reads MRHNA; CDR2 reads SNTAGT. The CDR3 DNA is TGTGCCAGCAGGCCCTCACAGGGGTACTATGGCTACACCTTC. Its translation: CASRPSQGYYGYTF.

The rearrangement links TRBV19 to TRBJ1-2; a weak D match, TRBD1 (6 bases). Germline V gives CDR1 LNHDA, CDR2 SQIVND (reference sequence). V lost 6 bases and J lost 0, with 14 bases in between. The CDR3 spans 15 residues. The CDR3 DNA reads as TGTGCCAGTAGCGACAGGAGGCCTCCTAACTATGGCTACACCTTC. It encodes CASSDRRPPNYGYTF.

This chain uses TRBV6-5 with TRBJ1-5, with a weak D call TRBD1 (6 bases). The CDR3 extends over 15 amino acids. Germline CDR1 reads MNHEY; CDR2 reads SVGAGI. V lost 5 bases to trimming and J lost 4 bases, with 15 bases between them. The chain's CDR3 is CASSPNRVKNQPQHF. The CDR3 bases are TGTGCCAGCAGTCCTAACAGGGTGAAGAATCAGCCCCAGCATTTT.

The rearrangement uses TRBV7-9 and TRBJ1-2; D is unresolved. The CDR3 is made up of 12 amino acids. CDR1 SEHNR and CDR2 FQNEAQ come from the germline V gene (reference sequence). Trimming took off 3 bases at V and 3 bases at J, with 5 bases between the two ends. The CDR3 coding sequence is TGTGCCAGCAGCTTGCAGGACTATGGCTACACCTTC. Protein product: CASSLQDYGYTF.

This chain links TRBV7-3 with TRBJ2-3; weak D call: TRBD2 (6 bases). CDR3 length: 14 amino acids. Germline CDR1 is SGHTA and CDR2 is FQGTGA. The V gene lost 3 bases and the J gene lost 4 bases, with 11 bases spanning the gap. For the CDR3, the DNA is TGTGCCAGCAGCTTGGGGGGTATGGCAGATACGCAGTATTTT. The encoded protein is CASSLGGMADTQYF.

This clone was counted a single time. The chain recombines TRBV29-1 with TRBJ1-2; TRBD1 agrees at 12 bases. The CDR3 runs 13 residues. Trimming at V came to 6 bases and at J to 6 bases, leaving 5 bases not matched to a gene. CDR1 SQVTM and CDR2 ANQGSEA come from the germline V gene. This CDR3 reads CSVGTGGFDGYTF. The CDR3 DNA follows: TGCAGCGTAGGGACAGGGGGCTTCGATGGCTACACCTTC.

This clone was recorded a few times. The rearrangement joins TRBV3-1 (or the pseudogene TRBV3-2) to TRBJ1-1; 9 nucleotides match TRBD1. V lost 3 bases, J lost 4 bases, and 3 bases stayed unmatched. Germline assignment: CDR1 LGHDT and CDR2 YNNKEL (reference sequence). There are 14 residues in the CDR3. The CDR3 spells CASSQGQGPTEAFF. The CDR3 nucleotides are TGTGCCAGCAGCCAGGGACAGGGACCCACTGAAGCTTTCTTT.